This TCR beta chain was obtained from a study of cytomegalovirus exposure and HLA in healthy donors. Points from the study as a whole: According to the study, 160 or so TCR beta chains were cytomegalovirus-associated. An analysis done earlier found most TCR beta V segments productive about 87% or about 30% of the time. Most TCR sequences showed up rarely, but some public TCRs showed up in many donors.

Primers for the PCR totalled 60 Vbeta and 13 Jbeta. The repertoire was sequenced with immunoSEQ multiplex PCR; TCRdb's copy has only in-frame clones and lacks some. The sample holds under 110,000 clones, around 71% seen once. V was trimmed by 5 bases and J by 5 bases, leaving 13 bases between them. Germline lookup yields CDR1 SEHNR and CDR2 FQNEAQ (reference sequence). The CDR3 consists of 14 residues. On this clone: Its antigen is as yet unknown.

This clonotype originated in a boy aged 5-17 years in good health and CMV-seronegative. The chain combines TRBV7-9 with TRBJ1-5; TRBD1 might be the D (6 bases). Sequencing used PBMCs. The CDR3 bases are TGTGCCAGCAGCCCGGGGGGGGGCCATCAGCCCCAGCATTTT. Its protein is CASSPGGGHQPQHF.